This T cell receptor (beta chain) was captured in a study of cytomegalovirus exposure and HLA in healthy donors. V lost 5 bases and J 1 base, leaving 8 bases between the germline ends. This CDR3 has 13 residues. Germline V gene lookup returns CDR1 SGHTA and CDR2 FQGTGA. In the case of this clone: Its antigen is not known.

Here immunoSEQ multiplex PCR was the method, and the copy in TCRdb shows in-frame clones only, minus some. The sample records roughly 45,000 clones, about 94% being singletons. Broader study findings: Cytomegalovirus status, reportedly, was diagnosed with high specificity and sensitivity by the classifier. There were a few CMV-associated chains whose specificity for CMV antigens was confirmed in vitro. The study listed some 160 cytomegalovirus-associated TCR beta chains.

The source material was PBMCs. This TCR came from a man aged 18 to 30 in good health and CMV-seronegative. J is TRBJ1-1 and V is TRBV7-3; no firm D call. The CDR3 here is CASSLTPNTEAFF. As DNA, the CDR3 is TGTGCCAGCAGCCTGACACCGAACACTGAAGCTTTCTTT. Full variable domain (outside the CDR3, taken from reference TRBV7-3 and TRBJ1-1): GAGVSQTPSNKVTEKGKYVELRCDPISGHTALYWYRQSLGQGPEFLIYFQGTGAADDSGLPNDRFFAVRPEGSVSTLKIQRTERGDSAVYLCASSLTPNTEAFFGQGTRLTVV.